A selection of T cell receptor beta chains follows, all from one sample in a study of tumor-infiltrating lymphocytes in primary liver carcinoma. TCRdb used MiXCR to reprocess the multiplex PCR reads, holding one entry per CDR3 protein. This sample has 100,000 to 150,000 distinct CDR3 sequences, with roughly three fifths found just once. Sequencing used liver tumor tissue from sampling region 1. These receptors originate from a woman in her fifties or sixties with primary liver carcinoma and hepatitis B virus infection. Each CDR3 is given with its conserved first and last residue. A D gene is named only where the DNA matches it firmly. The size field is filled for only some rows; it gives once, few, many or a size class.

j_call	d_call	v_call	clone_size	cdr3_nt	cdr3_aa
TRBJ2-3	TRBD2	TRBV29-1	medium-sized	TGCAGCGTCACTAGCGGTAGCACAGATACGCAGTATTTT	CSVTSGSTDTQYF
TRBJ2-7	NA	TRBV12-3/TRBV12-4	NA	TGTGTGAGCAGTCCTCGGTTCCAAGAGCAGTACTTC	CVSSPRFQEQYF
TRBJ2-7	TRBD2	TRBV12-3/TRBV12-4	many	TGTGCCAGCAGTTTTACTAGCGGGAGCCAAGAGCAGTACTTC	CASSFTSGSQEQYF
TRBJ2-7	TRBD2	TRBV12-3/TRBV12-4	NA	TGTACCAGCAGTAATGGACCAGCGGGATTGTACGAGCAGTACTTC	CTSSNGPAGLYEQYF
TRBJ2-4	NA	TRBV11-2	once	TGTGCCAGCAGCTTAGCTCCAAACATTCAGTACTTC	CASSLAPNIQYF
TRBJ2-1	NA	TRBV5-4	NA	TGTGGCAGCAGCCGAGATGGGTATAAGCAGTTCTTC	CGSSRDGYKQFF
TRBJ2-5	NA	TRBV5-4	NA	TGTGCCAGCAGCTCGAGGTTAGCGCAAGAGACCCACTACTTC	CASSSRLAQETHYF
TRBJ2-3	TRBD2	TRBV5-1	NA	TGCGCCGGCAGCAACGGACTAGCGTACACAGATACGCAGTATTTT	CAGSNGLAYTDTQYF
TRBJ1-3	TRBD1	TRBV6-1	many	TGTGCCGGTACAGGGGACTCTGGAAACACCATATATTTT	CAGTGDSGNTIYF
TRBJ1-1	NA	TRBV11-2	few	TGTGCCAGCAGCCCTAGGATGAACACTGAAACTTTCTTT	CASSPRMNTETFF
TRBJ2-5	NA	TRBV5-6	NA	TGTGCCAGCAGCTTGGAGGCAGACCAAGAGACCCAGTACTTC	CASSLEADQETQYF
TRBJ2-3	TRBD2	TRBV11-2	NA	TGTGCCAGCGGCGCCCCTAGCGGAATGGAGTATTTT	CASGAPSGMEYF
TRBJ2-5	TRBD2	TRBV29-1	NA	TGCTGCGTGGAGGCTAGCGGACAAGAGACCCAGTACTTC	CCVEASGQETQYF
TRBJ2-7	NA	TRBV28	few	TGTGCCAGCAGTTTATTTCAGAGATACTACGAGCAGTACTTC	CASSLFQRYYEQYF
TRBJ1-1	NA	TRBV12-3/TRBV12-4	NA	TGTGCCAGCAGTTTCAGACTGGGTAGCACTGAAGCTTTATTT	CASSFRLGSTEALF
TRBJ2-7	NA	TRBV28	NA	TGTGCCAGCAGGAGACACACCTACGAGCAGTACTTC	CASRRHTYEQYF
TRBJ2-1	TRBD2	TRBV29-1	NA	TGCAGCGTTGGGGGACTAGCGGGAGAAGGTGCTCGCGATGAGCAGTTCTTC	CSVGGLAGEGARDEQFF
TRBJ2-3	TRBD2	TRBV4-2	many	TGTGCCAGCAGCCAAGACGGACTAGCGGGAATCACAGATACGCAGTATTTT	CASSQDGLAGITDTQYF
TRBJ2-7	NA	TRBV6-1	NA	TGTGCCAGCAGTGAGGAGCCCGTGACCATATTAGCCTACGAGCAGTACTTC	CASSEEPVTILAYEQYF
TRBJ2-3	NA	TRBV10-3	NA	TGTGCCATCAGTGAGGGGCTATGCGCCCGGGATACGCAGTATTTT	CAISEGLCARDTQYF
TRBJ2-1	TRBD1	TRBV6-4	NA	TGTGCCAGCACCCCCTTTCCCGGACAGGGGGTCAATGAGCAGTTCTTC	CASTPFPGQGVNEQFF
TRBJ1-1	NA	TRBV5-1	NA	TGCGCCAGCAGCTTACAGGGTTCTTGGAACACTGAAGCTTTCTTT	CASSLQGSWNTEAFF
TRBJ2-7	NA	TRBV12-3/TRBV12-4	NA	TGTGCCAACAGTACGGGGGTGTCCTCCTACGAGCAGTACTTC	CANSTGVSSYEQYF
TRBJ1-1	NA	TRBV28	NA	TGTGCCAGCAGTAGACAGGAACTCATGAACACTGAAGCTTTCTTT	CASSRQELMNTEAFF
TRBJ2-1	TRBD1	TRBV29-1	many	TGCAGCGTTGAAGGTACTAGACAGGGGGAATACAATGAGCAGTTCTTC	CSVEGTRQGEYNEQFF
TRBJ1-4	TRBD1	TRBV7-8	NA	TGTGCCAGCAGCCGCCGACAGGGTTCTAATGAAAAACTGTTTTTT	CASSRRQGSNEKLFF
TRBJ1-1	NA	TRBV18	few	TGTGCCAGCTCACCACGGCATGTTCTTTCGAACACTGAAGCTTTCTTT	CASSPRHVLSNTEAFF
TRBJ1-1	NA	TRBV6-1	many	TGTGCCAGCAGGGGAAAGACAGTGGGGAACACTGAAGCTTTCTTT	CASRGKTVGNTEAFF
TRBJ2-7	TRBD1	TRBV29-1	many	TGCAGCGTTGGGGACAGGTTAACGGACGAGCAGTACTTC	CSVGDRLTDEQYF
TRBJ2-5	TRBD1	TRBV5-1	NA	TGCGCTAGCAGCGCGGACAGGGCCCCCAAGTACTTC	CASSADRAPKYF
TRBJ1-2	NA	TRBV2	NA	TGTGCCAGCACTAGACAGCCCGACTATGGCTACACCTTC	CASTRQPDYGYTF
TRBJ1-2	NA	TRBV6-1	many	TGTGCCAGCAGCCAACCGGGGGCTTGGGGCTACACCTTC	CASSQPGAWGYTF
TRBJ2-7	NA	TRBV5-1	NA	TGCGCCAGCAGCTTGGATACCGGGACAAACGAGCAGTACTTC	CASSLDTGTNEQYF
TRBJ2-1	TRBD2	TRBV29-1	many	TGCAGCGTGGCCCCAGTTCGCGGGGGAGGCGATGAGCAGTTCTTC	CSVAPVRGGGDEQFF
TRBJ2-7	TRBD2	TRBV11-2	NA	TGTGCCGGCAGCTTAGAACTTCTAGCGGGATACGAGCAGTACTTC	CAGSLELLAGYEQYF
TRBJ2-1	TRBD2	TRBV6-5	NA	TGTGCCAGCAGTTACTCGATTCCTAGCGGAGCGACATACAATGAGCAGCTCTTC	CASSYSIPSGATYNEQLF
TRBJ2-1	TRBD2	TRBV9	NA	TGTGCCAGCAGCCTAAGCGGGAGCCTCTCCTACAATGAGCAGTTCTTC	CASSLSGSLSYNEQFF
TRBJ1-5	TRBD1	TRBV28	NA	TGTGCCAGCACCACTCTGCAGGGGGCACTTGACAATCAGCCCCAGCATTTT	CASTTLQGALDNQPQHF
TRBJ1-1	NA	TRBV11-2	NA	TGTGCCAGCAGCTTATTAGTCGCCATCACAGAAGCTTTCTTT	CASSLLVAITEAFF
TRBJ2-1	NA	TRBV6-7	few	TGTGCCAGCAGTCTTGGTGGTGGGCAGTTCTTC	CASSLGGGQFF
TRBJ2-1	TRBD1	TRBV11-2	NA	TGTACCAGCAGCTTGGACAGGGCCGATGGGAAGTTCTTC	CTSSLDRADGKFF
TRBJ1-1	NA	TRBV29-1	many	TGCAGCGTTGAACAATCGGGTGGAAGGACTGAAGCTTTCTTT	CSVEQSGGRTEAFF
TRBJ2-2	NA	TRBV18	NA	TGTGCCAGCACACCATTGGGCGGGAAGTACACCGGGGAGCTGTTTTTT	CASTPLGGKYTGELFF
TRBJ2-5	NA	TRBV29-1	many	TGCAGCGTGGCTCGGGAGACCCAGTACTTC	CSVARETQYF
TRBJ1-2	NA	TRBV6-6	NA	TGTCCCAGCAACCTAGACAGGAACTATGGCTACACCTTC	CPSNLDRNYGYTF
TRBJ2-1	NA	TRBV11-2	NA	TGTGCCAGCAACCCCCGGGACCTTTACAATGAGCAGTTCTTC	CASNPRDLYNEQFF
TRBJ2-4	NA	TRBV18	NA	TGTGCCAGCTCACCACGGGACCTAGCCAAAAACATTCAGTACTTC	CASSPRDLAKNIQYF
TRBJ1-1	NA	TRBV11-2	NA	TGTGCCAGCAGCGCGCAAACAGGGCGGACTGAAGCTTTCTTT	CASSAQTGRTEAFF
TRBJ2-7	NA	TRBV5-6	NA	TGTGTCAGCAGCTTGAAGGGCAGCGGCTCCTACGAGCAGTACTTC	CVSSLKGSGSYEQYF